These T cell receptor beta chains were read from a single sample in a study of response to subunit inactivated influenza vaccine. TCRdb called the RT-PCR reads again in MiXCR, with one record for every CDR3 protein. Among hundreds of thousands of distinct CDR3 sequences listed, approximately 15% were seen once. The sequences come from PBMCs from blood, collected roughly 2 weeks before vaccination. Source of these receptors: a man over 45 who received an inactivated influenza vaccine. The CDR3 runs from the conserved cysteine through the conserved F or W. The order of the fields is D gene, J gene, CDR3 length, clone size, V gene, CDR3 protein, CDR3 DNA. The D gene is left open where the match is weak. Clone size is not always given. Where it is, it says once, few, many or a class for expanded clones.

NA,TRBJ1-2,12,NA,TRBV5-1,CASSLRQGNNTF,TGCGCCAGCAGCTTGCGCCAGGGCAACAACACCTTC
NA,TRBJ2-3,13,few,TRBV11-2,CASSSRTADTQYF,TGTGCCAGCAGCTCCCGGACCGCTGATACGCAGTATTTT
NA,TRBJ2-2,15,many,TRBV4-3,CASGGPDIGTGELFF,TGCGCCAGCGGGGGACCTGACATTGGGACCGGGGAGCTGTTTTTT
NA,TRBJ2-5,13,NA,TRBV24-1,CATRAAGLETQYF,TGTGCCACCAGGGCCGCAGGGTTAGAGACCCAGTACTTC
NA,TRBJ2-2,11,many,TRBV20-1,CSVFRFRELFF,TGCAGTGTCTTTAGGTTCCGGGAGCTGTTTTTT
TRBD1,TRBJ2-5,14,many,TRBV12-3/TRBV12-4,CASSWDRRKETQYF,TGTGCCAGCAGTTGGGACAGGAGAAAAGAGACCCAGTACTTC
TRBD2,TRBJ2-5,19,NA,TRBV4-1,CASSQVGLAGSYGDETQYF,TGCGCCAGCAGCCAAGTCGGACTAGCGGGGAGCTATGGAGATGAGACCCAGTACTTC
NA,TRBJ1-2,15,NA,TRBV4-3,CASSQGRGRTYGYTF,TGCGCCAGCAGCCAGGGCCGCGGCAGAACCTATGGCTACACCTTC
NA,TRBJ1-2,15,NA,TRBV4-3,CASSQVGSGIDGYTF,TGCGCCAGCAGCCAAGTTGGTTCGGGTATCGATGGCTACACCTTC
TRBD1,TRBJ1-6,15,few,TRBV5-6,CASSFGQGRNSPLHF,TGTGCCAGCAGCTTCGGACAGGGGCGAAATTCACCCCTCCACTTT
NA,TRBJ2-5,13,few,TRBV28,CASSLPTRKTQYF,TGTGCCAGCAGTCTACCCACCCGGAAGACCCAGTACTTC
TRBD2,TRBJ2-2,16,NA,TRBV7-2,CASSLVSSGRAGELFF,TGTGCCAGCAGCTTAGTGTCTAGCGGGAGAGCCGGGGAGCTGTTTTTT
NA,TRBJ2-7,11,many,TRBV29-1,CSVRRDSEQYF,TGCAGCGTTCGACGGGACTCCGAGCAGTACTTC
NA,TRBJ2-1,14,NA,TRBV11-2,CASSLGAENNEQFF,TGTGCCAGCAGCTTAGGAGCAGAAAACAATGAGCAGTTCTTC
NA,TRBJ2-3,14,NA,TRBV20-1,CSARGLTSTDTQYF,TGCAGTGCTAGAGGACTAACTAGCACAGATACGCAGTATTTT
TRBD2,TRBJ2-3,15,many,TRBV20-1,CSARVASGSTDTQYF,TGCAGTGCTAGAGTCGCTAGCGGGAGCACAGATACGCAGTATTTT
NA,TRBJ2-2,17,NA,TRBV4-3,CASSLFRPGGNAGELFF,TGCGCCAGCAGCCTATTTCGTCCAGGGGGGAACGCCGGGGAGCTGTTTTTT
NA,TRBJ2-1,16,once,TRBV9,CASSPGDSGGYNEQFF,TGTGCCAGCAGCCCCGGGGACAGCGGAGGGTACAATGAGCAGTTCTTC
TRBD1,TRBJ2-7,16,few,TRBV7-2,CASSDLYRGFPYEQYF,TGTGCCAGCAGCGACCTATACAGGGGCTTTCCTTACGAGCAGTACTTC
TRBD2,TRBJ2-3,14,NA,TRBV12-3/TRBV12-4,CASSIAGGHDTQYF,TGTGCCAGCTCTATAGCGGGAGGGCATGATACGCAGTATTTT
NA,TRBJ2-7,15,few,TRBV6-5,CASSYSFQASYEQYF,TGTGCCAGCAGTTACTCGTTTCAAGCGAGCTACGAGCAGTACTTC
NA,TRBJ2-1,15,NA,TRBV5-1,CASSYDTSLYNEQFF,TGCGCCAGCAGCTATGATACTTCCCTCTACAATGAGCAGTTCTTC
TRBD1,TRBJ2-3,14,NA,TRBV28,CASSSTGETDTQYF,TGTGCCAGCAGTTCCACAGGGGAGACAGATACGCAGTATTTT
NA,TRBJ2-7,16,few,TRBV28,CASSFNIDRSSYEQYF,TGTGCCAGCAGTTTTAATATCGACAGGAGCTCCTACGAGCAGTACTTC
TRBD2,TRBJ2-3,17,NA,TRBV6-1,CASRRGTSGSVPDTQYF,TGTGCCAGCAGGCGGGGGACTAGCGGGAGTGTGCCAGATACGCAGTATTTT
TRBD2,TRBJ2-7,14,NA,TRBV6-1,CASNPLAGVGEQYF,TGTGCCAGCAATCCCCTAGCGGGGGTCGGCGAGCAGTACTTC
NA,TRBJ2-7,13,many,TRBV18,CASSPVDSYEQYF,TGTGCCAGCTCACCCGTGGACAGTTACGAGCAGTACTTC
NA,TRBJ1-2,15,many,TRBV7-2,CASSLSQTSNYGYTF,TGTGCCAGCAGCTTAAGCCAGACCTCTAACTATGGCTACACCTTC
NA,TRBJ1-5,16,NA,TRBV6-1,CASSEALGQSNQPQHF,TGTGCCAGCAGTGAAGCGCTAGGACAGAGCAATCAGCCCCAGCATTTT
NA,TRBJ2-7,15,NA,TRBV6-2/TRBV6-3,CASSSPGQTPYEQYF,TGTGCCAGCAGTTCTCCCGGACAGACGCCATACGAGCAGTACTTC
TRBD2,TRBJ2-1,16,NA,TRBV13,CASSPPRSGDYNEQFF,TGTGCCAGCAGCCCTCCTAGGAGCGGGGACTACAATGAGCAGTTCTTC
NA,TRBJ1-4,17,NA,TRBV11-2,CASSQTGAAEFNEKLFF,TGTGCCAGCAGCCAGACCGGGGCCGCTGAATTTAATGAAAAACTGTTTTTT
TRBD2,TRBJ2-1,15,few,TRBV5-6,CASSSIAGGLYEQFF,TGTGCCAGCAGCTCCATAGCGGGGGGGCTCTATGAGCAGTTCTTC
TRBD1,TRBJ1-2,17,NA,TRBV4-1,CASSQDERPTGGTGYTF,TGCGCCAGCAGCCAAGATGAAAGGCCGACAGGGGGAACTGGCTACACCTTC
NA,TRBJ2-7,12,few,TRBV11-2,CASSSTRHEQYF,TGTGCCAGCAGCTCCACTCGCCACGAGCAGTACTTC
NA,TRBJ1-1,12,few,TRBV11-2,CASSQRITEAFF,TGTGCCAGCAGCCAAAGGATTACTGAAGCTTTCTTT
NA,TRBJ2-5,15,few,TRBV28,CASTIGHKNQETQYF,TGTGCCAGCACCATCGGGCACAAAAATCAAGAGACCCAGTACTTC
NA,TRBJ1-6,16,NA,TRBV18,CASSPESMADNSPLHF,TGTGCCAGCTCACCGGAGTCTATGGCAGATAATTCACCCCTCCACTTT
NA,TRBJ2-1,12,NA,TRBV5-4,CASSTPRDEQFF,TGTGCCAGCAGCACCCCTAGAGATGAGCAGTTCTTC
NA,TRBJ1-2,14,NA,TRBV7-9,CASSLAGRNYGYTF,TGTGCCAGCAGCTTAGCGGGACGGAACTATGGCTACACCTTC
TRBD2,TRBJ2-1,15,few,TRBV10-3,CAISDKAGGYNEQFF,TGTGCCATCAGTGATAAAGCGGGAGGCTACAATGAGCAGTTCTTC
NA,TRBJ2-1,14,few,TRBV6-2/TRBV6-3,CASSYDNSYNEQFF,TGTGCCAGCAGTTATGACAACTCCTACAATGAGCAGTTCTTC
NA,TRBJ1-1,14,many,TRBV6-1,CASSVRGKNTEAFF,TGTGCCAGCAGTGTGCGGGGGAAGAACACTGAAGCTTTCTTT
NA,TRBJ2-1,17,NA,TRBV27,CASSLFSGGSSYNEQFF,TGTGCCAGCAGTTTATTCTCTGGGGGGAGCTCCTACAATGAGCAGTTCTTC
NA,TRBJ2-6,14,NA,TRBV20-1,CSARTYSGANVLTF,TGCAGTGCTAGAACCTATTCTGGGGCCAACGTCCTGACTTTC
NA,TRBJ1-5,15,few,TRBV12-3/TRBV12-4,CASSFIRGRDQPQHF,TGTGCCAGCAGTTTCATAAGGGGCCGAGATCAGCCCCAGCATTTT
TRBD2,TRBJ2-7,15,NA,TRBV28,CASRNSGRATYEQYF,TGTGCCAGCAGAAATAGCGGGAGGGCCACCTACGAGCAGTACTTC
NA,TRBJ2-4,14,few,TRBV2,CASSEQGAKNIQYF,TGTGCCAGCAGTGAACAGGGCGCCAAAAACATTCAGTACTTC
TRBD1,TRBJ1-5,15,NA,TRBV6-1,CASMRAGGGNQPQHF,TGTGCCAGCATGAGGGCAGGGGGTGGCAATCAGCCCCAGCATTTT
NA,TRBJ2-7,13,few,TRBV10-3,CAISAGGRDEQYF,TGTGCCATCAGTGCGGGGGGCCGGGACGAGCAGTACTTC
TRBD1,TRBJ2-5,13,many,TRBV12-3/TRBV12-4,CASSFGTEETQYF,TGTGCCAGCAGTTTTGGGACAGAAGAGACCCAGTACTTC
TRBD2,TRBJ2-1,16,NA,TRBV6-1,CASRASGTSGFNEQFF,TGTGCCAGCAGAGCATCCGGGACTAGCGGTTTCAATGAGCAGTTCTTC
TRBD2,TRBJ2-7,14,few,TRBV6-2/TRBV6-3,CASSGGLAGVEQYF,TGTGCCAGCAGTGGCGGACTAGCGGGAGTTGAGCAGTACTTC
TRBD1,TRBJ1-4,14,few,TRBV5-1,CASTSQGVGEKLFF,TGCGCCAGCACCTCACAGGGGGTAGGAGAAAAACTGTTTTTT
TRBD1,TRBJ2-5,15,NA,TRBV11-2,CASSSGQGGIETQYF,TGTGCCAGCAGCTCCGGACAGGGGGGAATTGAGACCCAGTACTTC